One T cell receptor (beta chain) is described in this entry. Trimming took 3 bases from V and 0 from J, leaving 14 bases between them. This CDR3 is built from 16 residues. Germline lookup yields CDR1 WSHSY and CDR2 SAAADI. It was with 60 Vbeta and 13 Jbeta primers that the PCR ran. Here immunoSEQ multiplex PCR was the method, and the copy in TCRdb shows in-frame clones only, minus some. Here the sample spans around 180,000 clones, more than 75% being singletons. This sample was included in a study of cytomegalovirus exposure and HLA in healthy donors. The V call is TRBV10-2, the J call TRBJ1-2; D is ambiguous. Input material: PBMCs. The receptor was isolated from a woman aged 50 to 65 in good health and CMV-seronegative. The CDR3 DNA reads as TGCGCCAGCAGTGAAGGAGGCAGTCCTCCTAACTATGGCTACACCTTC. Protein sequence: CASSEGGSPPNYGYTF.